What follows are 24 T cell receptor beta chains derived from one specimen sequenced in a study of read filtering for tumor transcriptome and immune sequencing (dated by TCRdb to 2020 to 2021). The run used an Illumina HiSeq 4000. TCR libraries were built from approximately 400 ng RNA with the Immunoverse kit, using molecular barcoded adaptors covering alpha/delta and beta/gamma chains. The public reads were reanalyzed by TCRdb: fastp trimming at Q25, MiXCR alignment, in-frame beta chains only. Rows merge per CDR3 protein into single entries with the most common DNA and genes. This sample lists 55,000 to 60,000 distinct CDR3 sequences; around an eighth were detected once. The top ten clonotypes cover 16% of the sample. The sequencing input was a population of CD138-negative cells sorted from bone marrow. The cell subset or site label, as the study defines it: bone marrow mononuclear cells depleted of CD138+ plasma/myeloma cells by negative magnetic selection. These receptors were obtained from a donor at least 40 years old with multiple myeloma.

This clonotype was counted at least ten times. The J gene is TRBJ1-5, the V gene TRBV6-5; weak D call: TRBD1 (6 bases). The ends were cut back, 0 bases at V and 5 bases at J, with 14 bases in the middle. CDR1 MNHEY and CDR2 SVGAGI come from the germline V gene. The CDR3 totals 16 residues. CDR3 nucleotide sequence: TGTGCCAGCAGTTACTCGATGACAGGAGGGGATCAGCCCCAGCATTTT. It specifies CASSYSMTGGDQPQHF.

This clonotype was picked up many times. J is TRBJ2-7 and V is TRBV3-1; D perhaps matches TRBD2 (6 bases). Looked up from germline, CDR1 is LGHDT and CDR2 is YNNKEL (reference sequence). This CDR3 spans 15 amino acids. The V and J ends lost 4 bases and 2 bases respectively, with 15 bases between them. CDR3 sequence reads: CASSPQPGSAYEQYF. The CDR3 DNA sequence: TGTGCCAGCAGCCCTCAACCCGGGAGCGCCTACGAGCAGTACTTC.

Details on this clonotype: This may arise from a read error, as a much more abundant clone is one base away. The rearrangement uses TRBV14 and TRBJ1-2, with D possibly being TRBD1 (5 bases). Germline CDR1 is SGHDN and CDR2 is FVKESK. This CDR3 comprises 15 residues. V was clipped by 0 bases and J by 9 bases, with 17 bases between them. CDR3 residues: CASSQEGVRSVSYTF. The CDR3 nucleotides read TGTGCCAGCAGCCAAGAGGGGGTCAGGTCCGTTAGCTACACCTTC.

This clonotype has just a few counts. The J gene is TRBJ2-7, the V gene TRBV28, with D possibly matching TRBD1 (5 bases). Germline V gene lookup returns CDR1 MDHEN and CDR2 SYDVKM. This CDR3 has 11 amino acids. Trimming took 7 bases from V and 6 from J, leaving 10 bases between them. The CDR3 sequence is CASTGQTEQYF. For the CDR3, the DNA is TGTGCCAGCACCGGACAAACCGAGCAGTACTTC.

A word on this clonotype: This may come from a read error, since a much larger clone is one base off. CDR3 DNA: TGTGCCTGCAGTGAACGGGGACAGCTTAACTATGGCTACACCTTC. Translation: CACSERGQLNYGYTF. The V gene is TRBV2, the J gene TRBJ1-2; 7 bases align to TRBD1. The CDR3 is made up of 15 amino acids. Germline V CDR1 and CDR2: SNHLY, FYNNEI.

This clonotype was recorded many times. The chain carries TRBV6-1 and TRBJ2-6; 8 bases fit TRBD1. The V segment lost 5 bases and the J segment 8 bases; nucleotides outside the gene matches: 11. This CDR3 has 16 amino acids. Germline V gene lookup returns CDR1 MNHNS and CDR2 SASEGT. The CDR3 DNA sequence: TGTGCCAGCAGTTATGGACAGGGCTCTGGTTCCAACGTCCTGACTTTC. It specifies CASSYGQGSGSNVLTF.

Of note for this clonotype: With a much larger clone just one base away, this may be a read error. The V and J genes are TRBV5-1 and TRBJ2-3; tentatively, D is TRBD2 (6 bases). Germline-derived CDR1 and CDR2 are SGHRS and YFSETQ. V dropped 4 bases and J dropped 1 base, with 13 bases sitting between them. This CDR3 spans 15 amino acids. The CDR3 coding sequence is TGCGCCAGCAGCCGCGGCGGGATTGGCACAGATACGCAGTATTTT. Translated: CASSRGGIGTDTQYF.

This clonotype was seen many times. This chain uses TRBV5-1 with TRBJ2-7; 7 nucleotides line up with TRBD1. Germline CDR1 reads SGHRS; CDR2 reads YFSETQ. CDR3 length: 16 amino acids. The J segment lost 5 bases and the V segment lost 0 bases, leaving 11 bases of the junction unmatched. The CDR3 DNA follows: TGCGCCAGCAGCTTGGCCCTAAGGGGGCGAGAGGACGAGCAGTACTTC. It yields the protein CASSLALRGREDEQYF. Filled out from reference TRBV5-1 and TRBJ2-7, the complete variable domain reads KAGVTQTPRYLIKTRGQQVTLSCSPISGHRSVSWYQQTPGQGLQFLFEYFSETQRNKGNFPGRFSGRQFSNSRSEMNVSTLELGDSALYLCASSLALRGREDEQYFGPGTRLTVT.

This clonotype was seen repeatedly, ten times or more. J is TRBJ2-5 and V is TRBV3-1, with D possibly matching TRBD1 (5 bases). The length of the CDR3 is 14 residues. The V end lost 0 bases, the J end lost 4 bases, and 9 bases lay between the germline ends. The germline V gene has CDR1 LGHDT and CDR2 YNNKEL (reference sequence). The CDR3 DNA sequence: TGTGCCAGCAGCCAAGAAGGGGTGAGAGAGACCCAGTACTTC. Protein product: CASSQEGVRETQYF.

This clonotype was detected ten times or more. In DNA form, the CDR3 reads TGTGCCAGCTCACCCAGGACCGTAGAAGCTTTCTTT. This gives the protein CASSPRTVEAFF. V is TRBV18 and J is TRBJ1-1; the D is unclear. This CDR3 has 12 residues. V was trimmed by 3 bases and J by 8 bases, leaving 10 bases between them. The germline V gene has CDR1 KGHSH and CDR2 LQKENI.

This clonotype was observed many times. The chain has TRBV3-1 and TRBJ1-4, with 9 bases identical to TRBD1. Per germline, CDR1 LGHDT and CDR2 YNNKEL (reference sequence). V shed 3 bases, J shed 5 bases, and the junction held 10 bases outside the gene matches. The CDR3 spans 17 residues. The CDR3 is CASSHPMPGQGNEKLFF. CDR3 DNA: TGTGCCAGCAGCCACCCAATGCCGGGACAGGGAAATGAAAAACTGTTTTTT.

Worth noting for this clonotype: A read error is possible here, since a much larger clone lies one base away. This chain connects TRBV5-1 to TRBJ2-5; the D call may be TRBD1 or TRBD2 (7 bases each). The germline V and J ends were trimmed by 9 bases and 5 bases, with 17 bases remaining between them. The CDR3 length is 13 residues. Germline V CDR1 and CDR2: SGHRS, YFSETQ. The CDR3 region is CANREGARETQYF. The DNA of the CDR3 is TGCGCCAACAGGGAGGGGGCTCGGGAGACCCAGTACTTC.

The table lists this clonotype with many counts. The genes are TRBV25-1 and TRBJ2-5; 8 positions agree with TRBD1. With V trimmed by 2 bases and J by 5 bases, 4 bases remained unmatched. In germline, CDR1 is MGHDK, CDR2 SYGVNS. There are 14 residues in the CDR3. CDR3 loop: CASSEPRGLETQYF. The CDR3, as DNA: TGTGCCAGCAGTGAACCCAGGGGGCTGGAGACCCAGTACTTC.

This clonotype was observed many times. The rearrangement uses TRBV5-1 and TRBJ1-2; unclear D gene. Germline CDR1 SGHRS, CDR2 YFSETQ. V was cut by 4 bases and J by 6 bases, with 22 bases left in between. This CDR3 is built from 16 residues. CDR3 in amino acids: CASSPRSASAKDGYTF. The CDR3 DNA reads as TGCGCCAGCAGCCCTAGATCGGCGTCAGCAAAGGATGGCTACACCTTC.

This clonotype was picked up one time. Its ends do not fully match the called genes, so a read error is possible. This chain connects TRBV18 to TRBJ1-1; the D gene is possibly TRBD1 (5 bases). The CDR3 length is 13 residues. Germline CDR1 KGHSH, CDR2 LQKENI. The CDR3 sequence is CASSPGTNTDAFF. The CDR3 nucleotides are TGTGCCAGCTCGCCCGGGACGAACACTGACGCTTTCTTT.

This clonotype was counted ten times or more. The chain links TRBV7-3 to TRBJ2-5, with D possibly matching TRBD2 (7 bases). The CDR3 covers 14 residues. The V gene lost 3 bases and the J gene lost 2 bases, with 10 bases spanning the gap. Germline loops: CDR1 SGHTA, CDR2 FQGTGA. CDR3 amino acids: CASSFGGLQETQYF. The CDR3 region has the DNA TGTGCCAGCAGCTTCGGGGGGCTTCAAGAGACCCAGTACTTC.

This clonotype showed up many times. This chain joins TRBV10-3 and TRBJ2-1; 13 bases match TRBD2. CDR1 and CDR2 from the germline V gene are ENHRY and SYGVKD. This CDR3 spans 15 amino acids. The V gene end was trimmed by 10 bases and the J gene end by 7 bases; junction bases not matched to a gene: 10. Written as DNA, the CDR3 is TGTGCCACGACTGAACTAGCGGGGGGGCAGAATGAGCAGTTCTTC. This sequence encodes CATTELAGGQNEQFF.

This clonotype was counted many times. This chain links TRBV29-1 with TRBJ1-1, with 7 bases lining up with TRBD1. V was clipped by 2 bases and J by 9 bases; unmatched bases: 12. CDR3 length: 14 residues. Germline values: CDR1 SQVTM, CDR2 ANQGSEA. CDR3 sequence (DNA): TGCAGCGTTGAAAGGGCCCCGGGACAGAGGAAAGCTTTCTTT. This encodes CSVERAPGQRKAFF.

In its sample, this clonotype was seen many times. The chain combines TRBV7-9 with TRBJ2-1, with D perhaps matching TRBD1 (6 bases). The length of the CDR3 is 16 residues. The germline V and J ends were trimmed by 2 bases and 7 bases, with 18 bases remaining between them. In germline, CDR1 is SEHNR, CDR2 FQNEAQ (reference sequence). CDR3 sequence reads: CASSLRSQRGYNEQFF. For the CDR3, the DNA is TGTGCCAGCAGCTTAAGGTCGCAGAGGGGGTATAATGAGCAGTTCTTC.

This clonotype came up many times. Lacking the conserved final phenylalanine or tryptophan, this CDR3 likely reflects a read error. Because the CDR3's place on the DNA is in doubt, the DNA is left out and the CDR3 is given as listed by TCRdb. This chain connects TRBV6-1 to TRBJ1-1; the table's D call of TRBD1 was not tested on the DNA. The CDR3 adds up to 14 amino acids, both ends counted. Germline CDR1 MNHNS, CDR2 SASEGT. CDR3 in amino acids: CASSEGSGVLSPTD.

This clonotype was observed a handful of times. The V and J genes are TRBV20-1 and TRBJ1-1, with D uncertain. V lost 6 bases to trimming and J lost 4 bases, with 18 bases between them. Germline loops: CDR1 DFQATT, CDR2 SNEGSKA (reference sequence). The CDR3 spans 14 residues. CDR3 sequence (DNA): TGCAGTGCCCTCCGGATGTCCATGAGCACTGAAGCTTTCTTT. Translated, it gives CSALRMSMSTEAFF.

This rearrangement joins TRBV9 to TRBJ2-2; D uncertain. The CDR3 totals 14 residues. The germline V and J ends were trimmed by 3 bases and 4 bases, with 10 bases remaining between them. CDR1 is SGDLS, CDR2 YYNGEE, per germline. The CDR3 reads CASSAVVSTGELFF. The CDR3, as DNA: TGTGCCAGCAGCGCAGTGGTGAGCACCGGGGAGCTGTTTTTT.

With regard to this clonotype: A much larger clone lies one base from this, so it may be a read error. DNA of the CDR3: TGTGCCAGCAGCTTCAGGGGGCTTCAAGAGACCCAGTACTTC. This encodes CASSFRGLQETQYF. The chain joins TRBV7-3 to TRBJ2-5; TRBD1 matches 8 bases. There are 14 residues in the CDR3. V was clipped by 3 bases and J by 2 bases; unmatched bases: 2. Per germline, CDR1 SGHTA and CDR2 FQGTGA.

This CDR3 reads CASSFRESRPQHF. The CDR3 DNA is TGTGCCAGCAGTTTCAGGGAGAGTCGGCCCCAGCATTTT. The chain employs TRBV12-3 or TRBV12-4 and TRBJ1-5; D perhaps matches TRBD1 (5 bases). V was trimmed by 3 bases and J by 9 bases, leaving 12 bases between them. The CDR3 loop spans 13 amino acids.